These 12 T cell receptor beta chains were all obtained from the same sample, sequenced in a study of T-cell reconstitution after alpha-beta-depleted transplantation in children. The TCRbeta library incorporated unique molecular identifiers. Via MiXCR, TCRdb re-called the PCR reads, giving one row per CDR3 protein. The top ten hold 5% to 6% of the sample, which has over 400,000 distinct CDR3 sequences, about an eighth seen once. The sequences come from PBMCs from the stem cell graft donor, collected from the stem cell graft. These receptors were obtained from a human donor who donated a stem cell graft to a child with combined immunodeficiency.

This clonotype was seen repeatedly, ten times or more. The rearrangement links TRBV7-3 to TRBJ2-2; D is ambiguous. The CDR3 totals 14 residues. The V end lost 2 bases, the J end lost 3 bases, and 7 bases lay between the germline ends. Germline V gene sequence: CDR1 SGHTA, CDR2 FQGTGA. The CDR3 DNA reads as TGTGCCAGCAGCTTACGCTCATACACCGGGGAGCTGTTTTTT. Amino acids: CASSLRSYTGELFF.

The chain recombines TRBV4-2 with TRBJ2-2, with D uncertain. V was shortened by 3 bases and J by 1 base, with 3 bases between the two germline ends. CDR3 size: 13 residues. The germline V gene has CDR1 LGHNA and CDR2 YNFKEQ. CDR3 residues: CASSHENTGELFF. For the CDR3, the DNA is TGTGCCAGCAGCCATGAGAACACCGGGGAGCTGTTTTTT.

This sequence joins TRBV12-3 or TRBV12-4 and TRBJ1-6; no clear D. The CDR3 totals 16 residues. The V end lost 3 bases, the J end lost 6 bases, and 15 bases lay between the germline ends. The CDR3 region is CASSLGRAGPNSPLHF. The CDR3 DNA follows: TGTGCCAGCAGTTTGGGCCGAGCTGGCCCTAATTCACCCCTCCACTTT.

At least ten counts were recorded for this clonotype. The rearrangement uses TRBV20-1 and TRBJ1-2; the match to TRBD1 covers 8 bases. Per the germline V gene, CDR1 is DFQATT and CDR2 is SNEGSKA (reference sequence). The V segment lost 3 bases and the J segment 5 bases; nucleotides outside the gene matches: 8. The CDR3 contains 14 residues. CDR3 amino acids: CSARLDRGAYGYTF. For the CDR3, the DNA is TGCAGTGCTAGGTTAGACAGGGGCGCTTATGGCTACACCTTC.

This clonotype was seen at least ten times. V gene TRBV7-6 combines with J gene TRBJ2-1, with no clear D. Trimming pared 2 bases from V and 0 bases from J, leaving 8 bases between. Germline CDR1 SGHVS, CDR2 FNYEAQ. The CDR3 extends over 15 amino acids. As DNA, the CDR3 is TGTGCCAGCAGCTTAATGGCGGCCTCCTACAATGAGCAGTTCTTC. This sequence encodes CASSLMAASYNEQFF. The variable domain in full, completed from reference TRBV7-6 and TRBJ2-1, reads GAGVSQSPRYKVTKRGQDVALRCDPISGHVSLYWYRQALGQGPEFLTYFNYEAQQDKSGLPNDRFSAERPEGSISTLTIQRTEQRDSAMYRCASSLMAASYNEQFFGPGTRLTVL.

This clonotype was seen repeatedly, ten times or more. The V call is TRBV11-2, the J call TRBJ1-5, with 10 bases matching TRBD1. This CDR3 has 14 residues. Unmatched junction bases numbered 5, after V lost 5 bases and J lost 7 bases. Germline V gene sequence: CDR1 SGHAT, CDR2 FQNNGV. The CDR3 nucleotides are TGTGCCAGCAGCCTGGACAGGGGGGACCAGCCCCAGCATTTT. Translation gives CASSLDRGDQPQHF. The full variable domain, completed using reference TRBV11-2 and TRBJ1-5, is EAGVAQSPRYKIIEKRQSVAFWCNPISGHATLYWYQQILGQGPKLLIQFQNNGVVDDSQLPKDRFSAERLKGVDSTLKIQPAKLEDSAVYLCASSLDRGDQPQHFGDGTRLSIL.

This clonotype was observed at least ten times. This sequence joins TRBV6-5 and TRBJ2-3; D unclear. This CDR3 contains 14 residues. Germline V CDR1 and CDR2: MNHEY, SVGAGI. Deletions cut 3 bases from V and 0 bases from J, with 7 bases between. Here the CDR3 DNA reads TGTGCCAGCAGTTATGCGTCTAGCACAGATACGCAGTATTTT. Translating gives CASSYASSTDTQYF.

This clonotype was seen a handful of times. The J gene is TRBJ1-2, the V gene TRBV29-1, with D unclear. Per germline, CDR1 SQVTM and CDR2 ANQGSEA. The CDR3 spans 13 residues. The V gene lost 7 bases and the J gene lost 6 bases, with 18 bases spanning the gap. The CDR3 spells CSGLYALGDGYTF. DNA of the CDR3: TGCAGCGGCCTTTATGCCCTCGGGGATGGCTACACCTTC.

This clonotype was seen ten or more times. The V and J genes are TRBV7-2 and TRBJ2-2, with D uncertain. Trimming took 1 base from V and 7 from J, leaving 10 bases between them. The CDR3 is 14 residues long. The germline V gene encodes CDR1 SGHTA and CDR2 FQGNSA. CDR3 sequence: CASSLVQPNGELFF. DNA of the CDR3: TGTGCCAGCAGCTTAGTTCAGCCGAACGGGGAGCTGTTTTTT.

This clonotype has only a few counts. The chain uses TRBV6-2 or TRBV6-3 and TRBJ2-7, with D maybe TRBD1 (6 bases). The CDR3 extends over 16 amino acids. The ends were cut back, 5 bases at V and 0 bases at J, with 17 bases in the middle. Germline V gene lookup returns CDR1 MNHEY and CDR2 SVGEGT. Here the CDR3 reads CASSAATGEISYEQYF. CDR3 in DNA: TGTGCCAGCAGTGCCGCGACAGGAGAAATCTCCTACGAGCAGTACTTC.

This clonotype was recorded at least ten times. The genes are TRBV12-3 or TRBV12-4 and TRBJ2-1, with D maybe TRBD2 (6 bases). The CDR3 is 16 amino acids. Trimming pared 4 bases from V and 5 bases from J, leaving 18 bases between. The CDR3 region is CASSSPWRLGDNEQFF. The CDR3 nucleotides are TGTGCCAGCAGTTCCCCCTGGCGACTAGGGGACAATGAGCAGTTCTTC.

This chain uses TRBV18 with TRBJ1-5, with 7 bases matching TRBD1. This CDR3 has 17 amino acids. Trimming took 4 bases from V and 0 from J; bases not matched to a gene: 9. CDR1 is KGHSH and CDR2 is LQKENI in the germline V gene. DNA of the CDR3: TGTGCCAGCTCACTACGGGACAGCCAATATAGCAATCAGCCCCAGCATTTT. Translation gives CASSLRDSQYSNQPQHF.